Listed below are T cell receptor beta chains from one sample, sequenced in a study of identical twins. TCRdb processed the 5' RACE reads anew with MiXCR; each CDR3 protein has one entry. This table holds 350,000 to 400,000 distinct CDR3 sequences, 9% found once. Specimen: naive T cells sorted from blood. The receptors originated from a woman aged 45-65 years in good health. Each CDR3 is given with its conserved first and last residue. Each record gives: clone size, J gene, V gene, CDR3 length, D gene, CDR3 DNA, CDR3 protein. The D gene is left open where the match is weak. For some rows the clone size is stated as once, few or many, or as a class when expanded; others skip it.

clone size: .
J gene: TRBJ2-3
V gene: TRBV24-1
CDR3 length: 13
D gene: .
CDR3 DNA: TGTGCCACCAGTGATGGGTCTGGTCATACGCAGTATTTT
CDR3 protein: CATSDGSGHTQYF

clone size: .
J gene: TRBJ2-3
V gene: TRBV7-9
CDR3 length: 15
D gene: TRBD2
CDR3 DNA: TGTGCCAGCAGCTTATCTAGCGGGAGGACAGATACGCAGTATTTT
CDR3 protein: CASSLSSGRTDTQYF

clone size: few
J gene: TRBJ2-7
V gene: TRBV5-1
CDR3 length: 13
D gene: TRBD1
CDR3 DNA: TGCGCCAGCAGCTCGACAGGGGCCTACGAGCAGTACTTC
CDR3 protein: CASSSTGAYEQYF

clone size: .
J gene: TRBJ2-1
V gene: TRBV6-1
CDR3 length: 16
D gene: TRBD2
CDR3 DNA: TGTGCCAGCAGTGAGGCTAGCGGAACCATCTACAATGAGCAGTTCTTC
CDR3 protein: CASSEASGTIYNEQFF

clone size: many
J gene: TRBJ2-7
V gene: TRBV5-1
CDR3 length: 13
D gene: .
CDR3 DNA: TGCGCCAGCAGCTTAAACCCCAGGGCCGAGCAGTACTTC
CDR3 protein: CASSLNPRAEQYF

clone size: many
J gene: TRBJ2-7
V gene: TRBV5-1
CDR3 length: 13
D gene: .
CDR3 DNA: TGCGCCAGCAGTTCAGGGATCCTGACCGAGCAGTACTTC
CDR3 protein: CASSSGILTEQYF

clone size: few
J gene: TRBJ2-7
V gene: TRBV11-2
CDR3 length: 13
D gene: TRBD2
CDR3 DNA: TGTGCCAGCACCCCGGGGGGGACCTACGAGCAGTACTTC
CDR3 protein: CASTPGGTYEQYF

clone size: .
J gene: TRBJ1-4
V gene: TRBV20-1
CDR3 length: 13
D gene: .
CDR3 DNA: TGCAGCGGGAGGGCGGCTTATAATGAAAAACTGTTTTTT
CDR3 protein: CSGRAAYNEKLFF

clone size: once
J gene: TRBJ1-1
V gene: TRBV5-5
CDR3 length: 16
D gene: TRBD1
CDR3 DNA: TGTGCCACCAATCGGGGATCGGACAGGGTTAACACTGAAGCTTTCTTT
CDR3 protein: CATNRGSDRVNTEAFF

clone size: .
J gene: TRBJ2-1
V gene: TRBV20-1
CDR3 length: 14
D gene: TRBD2
CDR3 DNA: TGCAGTGCTAGAGATCGGGGGACTATCAATGAGCAGTTCTTC
CDR3 protein: CSARDRGTINEQFF

clone size: .
J gene: TRBJ2-5
V gene: TRBV20-1
CDR3 length: 15
D gene: TRBD2
CDR3 DNA: TGCAGTGCTCAAGGACTAGCAAGATCCCAAGAGACCCAGTACTTC
CDR3 protein: CSAQGLARSQETQYF

clone size: few
J gene: TRBJ2-5
V gene: TRBV2
CDR3 length: 15
D gene: TRBD2
CDR3 DNA: TGTGCCAGCGGTCGGACTAGCGGGAGCGAGGGGACCCAGTACTTC
CDR3 protein: CASGRTSGSEGTQYF

clone size: many
J gene: TRBJ2-3
V gene: TRBV6-6
CDR3 length: 13
D gene: .
CDR3 DNA: TGTGCCAGCAGTTACTACCTATCAGATACGCAGTATTTT
CDR3 protein: CASSYYLSDTQYF

clone size: few
J gene: TRBJ1-4
V gene: TRBV5-1
CDR3 length: 16
D gene: .
CDR3 DNA: TGCGCCAGCAGCCGAGACAGGAAGGGGGGTAATGAAAAACTGTTTTTT
CDR3 protein: CASSRDRKGGNEKLFF

clone size: many
J gene: TRBJ2-1
V gene: TRBV3-1
CDR3 length: 14
D gene: TRBD2
CDR3 DNA: TGTGCCAGCGGGAATAGCGGGAGCGGGAATGAGCAGTTCTTC
CDR3 protein: CASGNSGSGNEQFF

clone size: many
J gene: TRBJ2-3
V gene: TRBV4-2
CDR3 length: 15
D gene: TRBD2
CDR3 DNA: TGTGCCAGCAGCCGGGGGACTAGCGGCACAGATACGCAGTATTTT
CDR3 protein: CASSRGTSGTDTQYF

clone size: .
J gene: TRBJ2-3
V gene: TRBV27
CDR3 length: 15
D gene: TRBD2
CDR3 DNA: TGTGCCACCGGCCCGGCGGGAGGGCCCACAGATACGCAGTATTTT
CDR3 protein: CATGPAGGPTDTQYF

clone size: many
J gene: TRBJ2-1
V gene: TRBV10-2
CDR3 length: 15
D gene: .
CDR3 DNA: TGCGCCAGCAGACGACAAACGAACCAATACAATGAGCAGTTCTTC
CDR3 protein: CASRRQTNQYNEQFF

clone size: .
J gene: TRBJ2-1
V gene: TRBV20-1
CDR3 length: 15
D gene: TRBD2
CDR3 DNA: TGCAGTTTCGAAGAAAGGACTAGCGGGAGACATGAGCAGTTCTTC
CDR3 protein: CSFEERTSGRHEQFF

clone size: .
J gene: TRBJ2-1
V gene: TRBV7-3
CDR3 length: 15
D gene: .
CDR3 DNA: TGTGCCAGCAGCTTAGGGGTGGGAGAATACAATGAGCAGTTCTTC
CDR3 protein: CASSLGVGEYNEQFF

clone size: few
J gene: TRBJ2-2
V gene: TRBV20-1
CDR3 length: 15
D gene: TRBD2
CDR3 DNA: TGCAGTGCCCCCCGGGAGGGGCCCGGTACCGGGGAGCTGTTTTTT
CDR3 protein: CSAPREGPGTGELFF

clone size: few
J gene: TRBJ2-5
V gene: TRBV7-8
CDR3 length: 13
D gene: .
CDR3 DNA: TGTGCCAGCAGCTCAAGCCTTCAAGAGACCCAGTACTTC
CDR3 protein: CASSSSLQETQYF

clone size: few
J gene: TRBJ1-1
V gene: TRBV11-3
CDR3 length: 14
D gene: .
CDR3 DNA: TGTGCCAGCAGCTTAAGACAGACGGGCACTGAAGCTTTCTTT
CDR3 protein: CASSLRQTGTEAFF

clone size: .
J gene: TRBJ2-2
V gene: TRBV30
CDR3 length: 16
D gene: .
CDR3 DNA: TGTGCCTGGAGTGGTTCTGGGTGGGGCCCAACCGGGGAGCTGTTTTTT
CDR3 protein: CAWSGSGWGPTGELFF

clone size: few
J gene: TRBJ2-1
V gene: TRBV5-1
CDR3 length: 17
D gene: .
CDR3 DNA: TGCGCCAGCAGACAAACCAGGGAATTAAGCTCCTACAATGAGCAGTTCTTC
CDR3 protein: CASRQTRELSSYNEQFF

clone size: few
J gene: TRBJ2-1
V gene: TRBV12-5
CDR3 length: 13
D gene: .
CDR3 DNA: TGTGCTAGTGGTTTGCTATACCTCAATGAGCAGTTCTTC
CDR3 protein: CASGLLYLNEQFF

clone size: few
J gene: TRBJ1-5
V gene: TRBV24-1
CDR3 length: 13
D gene: .
CDR3 DNA: TGTGCCACCAGTGATTGGGGGGGACAGCCCCAGCATTTT
CDR3 protein: CATSDWGGQPQHF

clone size: many
J gene: TRBJ2-7
V gene: TRBV29-1
CDR3 length: 14
D gene: TRBD1
CDR3 DNA: TGCAGCGTTGGGCCTCGGACAGGGCCCTACGAGCAGTACTTC
CDR3 protein: CSVGPRTGPYEQYF

clone size: few
J gene: TRBJ2-5
V gene: TRBV6-1
CDR3 length: 17
D gene: .
CDR3 DNA: TGTGCCAGCAGTGAAGCCGTGGGAGTAGGAAGCAGAGAGACCCAGTACTTC
CDR3 protein: CASSEAVGVGSRETQYF

clone size: .
J gene: TRBJ2-3
V gene: TRBV3-1
CDR3 length: 15
D gene: TRBD2
CDR3 DNA: TGTGCCAGCAGCGGCCTAGCGGACGGGACAGATACGCAGTATTTT
CDR3 protein: CASSGLADGTDTQYF

clone size: .
J gene: TRBJ2-1
V gene: TRBV3-1
CDR3 length: 18
D gene: TRBD2
CDR3 DNA: TGTGCCAGCAGCCAAGGCCTAGCGGGAATCGGGTCCTACAATGAGCAGTTCTTC
CDR3 protein: CASSQGLAGIGSYNEQFF

clone size: few
J gene: TRBJ2-5
V gene: TRBV7-2
CDR3 length: 17
D gene: TRBD2
CDR3 DNA: TGTGCCAGCAGCTTAGGACCTAGCGGGAGTCGAGTAAGGACCCAGTACTTC
CDR3 protein: CASSLGPSGSRVRTQYF

clone size: many
J gene: TRBJ2-4
V gene: TRBV4-2
CDR3 length: 12
D gene: .
CDR3 DNA: TGTGCCAGCAGCCAAGATACGGGCAGCCTTTACTTC
CDR3 protein: CASSQDTGSLYF

clone size: few
J gene: TRBJ2-3
V gene: TRBV5-1
CDR3 length: 17
D gene: TRBD1
CDR3 DNA: TGCGCCAGCAGCCCCCAGCCGCGGACAGGGGGAGTGGATACGCAGTATTTT
CDR3 protein: CASSPQPRTGGVDTQYF

clone size: .
J gene: TRBJ2-1
V gene: TRBV29-1
CDR3 length: 13
D gene: TRBD1
CDR3 DNA: TGCAGCGTTGGTGGACAGGGAGGCAATGAGCAGTTCTTC
CDR3 protein: CSVGGQGGNEQFF

clone size: few
J gene: TRBJ2-2
V gene: TRBV18
CDR3 length: 22
D gene: TRBD2
CDR3 DNA: TGTGCCAGCTCACCAAGTCCCGGGACTAGCGGGAGGGCCCTTGGAGCGATCGGGGAGCTGTTTTTT
CDR3 protein: CASSPSPGTSGRALGAIGELFF

clone size: .
J gene: TRBJ2-1
V gene: TRBV6-1
CDR3 length: 18
D gene: TRBD2
CDR3 DNA: TGTGCCAGCAGTGAAATAGCGGGAGGGCCATTTCTAGACAATGAGCAGTTCTTC
CDR3 protein: CASSEIAGGPFLDNEQFF

clone size: few
J gene: TRBJ2-2
V gene: TRBV5-1
CDR3 length: 14
D gene: .
CDR3 DNA: TGCGCCAGCAGGGTTAGCGGAGGGGCCGGGGAGCTGTTTTTT
CDR3 protein: CASRVSGGAGELFF

clone size: few
J gene: TRBJ2-1
V gene: TRBV3-1
CDR3 length: 15
D gene: .
CDR3 DNA: TGTGCCAGCAGCCAAGTGATGGACTCCTACAATGAGCAGTTCTTC
CDR3 protein: CASSQVMDSYNEQFF

clone size: many
J gene: TRBJ2-3
V gene: TRBV5-1
CDR3 length: 15
D gene: TRBD2
CDR3 DNA: TGCGCCAGCAGCTCAGCGGGAGCCCTCACAGATACGCAGTATTTT
CDR3 protein: CASSSAGALTDTQYF

clone size: .
J gene: TRBJ2-5
V gene: TRBV10-3
CDR3 length: 15
D gene: .
CDR3 DNA: TGTGCCATCAGTGAAGGAGACAGGAGCCAAGAGACCCAGTACTTC
CDR3 protein: CAISEGDRSQETQYF

clone size: .
J gene: TRBJ2-2
V gene: TRBV7-8
CDR3 length: 15
D gene: .
CDR3 DNA: TGTGCCAGCAGCGGCAGGCTTGGGGAGACCGGGGAGCTGTTTTTT
CDR3 protein: CASSGRLGETGELFF

clone size: .
J gene: TRBJ2-4
V gene: TRBV20-1
CDR3 length: 16
D gene: TRBD2
CDR3 DNA: TGCAGTGCTAGAAGGGTGGCTAGCGGGTCTAAAAACATTCAGTACTTC
CDR3 protein: CSARRVASGSKNIQYF

clone size: .
J gene: TRBJ2-7
V gene: TRBV7-2
CDR3 length: 13
D gene: TRBD2
CDR3 DNA: TGTGCCAGCAGCTCTAGACTAGCCCCCGAGCAGTACTTC
CDR3 protein: CASSSRLAPEQYF

clone size: few
J gene: TRBJ2-1
V gene: TRBV5-1
CDR3 length: 14
D gene: .
CDR3 DNA: TGCGCCAGCAGCCCCCGGGACTCAGACAATGAGCAGTTCTTC
CDR3 protein: CASSPRDSDNEQFF

clone size: .
J gene: TRBJ1-1
V gene: TRBV18
CDR3 length: 13
D gene: .
CDR3 DNA: TGTGCCAGCTCACCGGACGCAGCCACTGAAGCTTTCTTT
CDR3 protein: CASSPDAATEAFF

clone size: many
J gene: TRBJ2-1
V gene: TRBV10-3
CDR3 length: 13
D gene: TRBD2
CDR3 DNA: TGTGCCATCAGTGAGACTAGCGGCTATGAGCAGTTCTTC
CDR3 protein: CAISETSGYEQFF

clone size: .
J gene: TRBJ2-1
V gene: TRBV3-1
CDR3 length: 12
D gene: .
CDR3 DNA: TGTGCCAGCAGCCAAGATCTGCGGGTCCAGTTCTTC
CDR3 protein: CASSQDLRVQFF

clone size: many
J gene: TRBJ2-2
V gene: TRBV6-4
CDR3 length: 18
D gene: TRBD1
CDR3 DNA: TGTGCCAGCAGTGAGATGGGACAGGGAACTGCGAACACCGGGGAGCTGTTTTTT
CDR3 protein: CASSEMGQGTANTGELFF

clone size: few
J gene: TRBJ2-1
V gene: TRBV6-2/TRBV6-3
CDR3 length: 17
D gene: TRBD2
CDR3 DNA: TGTGCCAGCAGTCCCTCAGGACTAGCGGGTGGCTTCAATGAGCAGTTCTTC
CDR3 protein: CASSPSGLAGGFNEQFF

clone size: .
J gene: TRBJ2-1
V gene: TRBV30
CDR3 length: 8
D gene: .
CDR3 DNA: TGTGCCTGGGACTCCAAGAGATTC
CDR3 protein: CAWDSKRF

clone size: few
J gene: TRBJ2-7
V gene: TRBV7-2
CDR3 length: 13
D gene: .
CDR3 DNA: TGTGCCAGCAGCTTAGACGGGTGGTCCGAGCAGTACTTC
CDR3 protein: CASSLDGWSEQYF

clone size: few
J gene: TRBJ1-5
V gene: TRBV6-1
CDR3 length: 13
D gene: .
CDR3 DNA: TGTGCCAGCAGGAGGGCCCAGAATCAGCCCCAGCATTTT
CDR3 protein: CASRRAQNQPQHF

clone size: many
J gene: TRBJ2-3
V gene: TRBV4-1
CDR3 length: 16
D gene: TRBD1
CDR3 DNA: TGCGCCAGCAGCCTTTCCGGGACAGTGGGCACAGATACGCAGTATTTT
CDR3 protein: CASSLSGTVGTDTQYF

clone size: once
J gene: TRBJ2-2
V gene: TRBV3-1
CDR3 length: 14
D gene: .
CDR3 DNA: TGTGCCAGCAGCCCCCGACCGGCGGTGGGGGAGCTGTTTTTT
CDR3 protein: CASSPRPAVGELFF

clone size: .
J gene: TRBJ2-5
V gene: TRBV19
CDR3 length: 13
D gene: .
CDR3 DNA: TGTGCCAGTAGGCACGACCCTAAAGAGACCCAGTACTTC
CDR3 protein: CASRHDPKETQYF

clone size: many
J gene: TRBJ2-1
V gene: TRBV11-2
CDR3 length: 10
D gene: .
CDR3 DNA: TGTGCCAGCAGCTCCCTGGACCGGTTCTTC
CDR3 protein: CASSSLDRFF